Listed here are 14 T cell receptor beta chains from one sample, sequenced in a study of radiotherapy plus CTLA-4 blockade in lung cancer. The protocol was immunoSEQ multiplex PCR, while the TCRdb copy is restricted to in-frame clones and leaves out a portion. The sample shows about 32,000 clones, 70% to 75% of them seen only once. The source was peripheral blood, collected from a patient treated with radiotherapy plus ipilimumab. The source is a human donor with non-small cell lung cancer that progressed on radiotherapy plus ipilimumab.

This clone turned up a few times. The V call is TRBV27, the J call TRBJ1-6, with 10 nucleotides matching TRBD1. CDR1 and CDR2 (germline): MNHEY, SMNVEV (reference sequence). V gave up 5 bases and J gave up 5 bases; unmatched junction bases: 9. The CDR3 extends over 17 amino acids. The CDR3 spells CASSPTGGKIHNSPLHF. The CDR3 nucleotides are TGTGCCAGCAGTCCGACAGGGGGCAAAATCCATAATTCACCCCTCCACTTT.

The chain combines TRBV30 with TRBJ1-5; D unclear. The V end lost 5 bases, the J end lost 1 base, and 18 bases lay between the germline ends. The CDR3 covers 16 residues. From germline, CDR1 is GTSNPN and CDR2 SVGIG (reference sequence). This CDR3 reads CAWGGQGSLSNQPQHF. In nucleotides, the CDR3 is TGTGCCTGGGGTGGGCAAGGTAGCCTAAGCAATCAGCCCCAGCATTTT.

The table lists this clone with a count of one. The V call is TRBV19, the J call TRBJ1-5; a possible D gene is TRBD1 (6 bases). The better agreement between TRBJ2-3 and the DNA end casts doubt on the J call. CDR1 and CDR2 from the germline V gene are LNHDA and SQIVND (reference sequence). The CDR3 is 17 amino acids. The CDR3 reads CASSMGAAYISNQPQYF. The CDR3 bases are TGTGCCAGTAGTATGGGGGCGGCATATATTAGCAATCAGCCCCAGTATTTT.

The chain has TRBV5-1 and TRBJ2-7; D is unresolved. There are 14 residues in the CDR3. Looked up from germline, CDR1 is SGHRS and CDR2 is YFSETQ. V lost 8 bases, J lost 6 bases, and 21 bases lay in between. The CDR3 loop is CASTNAGSSIEQYF. CDR3 in DNA: TGCGCCAGTACCAACGCAGGTAGTAGTATCGAGCAGTACTTC. Full variable domain (remainder filled in from reference TRBV5-1 and TRBJ2-7): KAGVTQTPRYLIKTRGQQVTLSCSPISGHRSVSWYQQTPGQGLQFLFEYFSETQRNKGNFPGRFSGRQFSNSRSEMNVSTLELGDSALYLCASTNAGSSIEQYFGPGTRLTVT.

This chain joins TRBV7-8 and TRBJ1-2; possible D gene TRBD1, 5 bases. CDR3 length: 15 residues. The V end was cut by 3 bases, the J end by 4 bases, with 15 bases between. Looked up from germline, CDR1 is SGHVS and CDR2 is FQNEAQ. CDR3 sequence (DNA): TGTGCCAGCAGCTTGGAAGGGGACCGGATCTATGGCTACACCTTC. Translation: CASSLEGDRIYGYTF.

This chain joins TRBV9 and TRBJ2-3; D might be TRBD1 (5 bases). Trimming took off 3 bases at V and 0 bases at J, with 11 bases between the two ends. In germline, CDR1 is SGDLS, CDR2 YYNGEE. This CDR3 region has 15 residues. The CDR3 nucleotides are TGTGCCAGCAGCGCAGACAGTTACAGCACAGATACGCAGTATTTT. It codes for CASSADSYSTDTQYF.

This clone was detected a few times. The rearrangement links TRBV28 to TRBJ2-7; perhaps TRBD1 as D (5 bases). The CDR3 runs to 14 residues. Germline loops: CDR1 MDHEN, CDR2 SYDVKM. V was cut by 2 bases and J by 3 bases, with 11 bases left in between. The CDR3 sequence: CASSLGFQGYEQYF. In DNA, the CDR3 is TGTGCCAGCAGTTTAGGTTTTCAGGGCTACGAGCAGTACTTC.

This clone came up a few times. This chain links TRBV29-1 with TRBJ1-2, with D possibly being TRBD1 (6 bases). Germline CDR1 SQVTM, CDR2 ANQGSEA. The germline V and J ends were trimmed by 4 bases and 5 bases, with 14 bases remaining between them. CDR3 length: 13 amino acids. The DNA for the CDR3 is TGCAGCGTTGGCGGGGGGCAGGGGTATGGCTACACCTTC. Residues: CSVGGGQGYGYTF.

The chain recombines TRBV5-5 with TRBJ1-5; the D is unclear. Trimming shortened V by 0 bases and J by 0 bases, and 13 bases separated the two germline ends. The V gene's germline CDR1 is SGHKS and CDR2 YYEKEE (reference sequence). The length of the CDR3 is 17 residues. The chain's CDR3 is CASSLEWAGYSNQPQHF. The CDR3 bases are TGTGCCAGCAGCTTGGAGTGGGCGGGGTATAGCAATCAGCCCCAGCATTTT.

This chain links TRBV2 with TRBJ2-1, with a weak D call TRBD2 (6 bases). Germline-derived CDR1 and CDR2 are SNHLY and FYNNEI. The CDR3 contains 16 residues. Trimming took off 2 bases at V and 3 bases at J, with 14 bases between the two ends. The CDR3 sequence is CASSEPGGLLYNEQFF. CDR3 nucleotides: TGTGCCAGCAGTGAACCCGGGGGATTACTCTACAATGAGCAGTTCTTC.

This clone was observed a single time. The chain has TRBV18 and TRBJ1-5; D is possibly TRBD1 (6 bases). Looked up from germline, CDR1 is KGHSH and CDR2 is LQKENI. The V end was cut by 6 bases, the J end by 6 bases, with 27 bases between. The CDR3 covers 18 residues. The CDR3 DNA follows: TGTGCCAGCTCGCCGACCCCGACAGGCGTATTGGTAGGTCAGCCCCAGCATTTT. Amino acids: CASSPTPTGVLVGQPQHF.

This chain joins TRBV5-6 and TRBJ2-3; TRBD1 is a possible D gene (6 bases). V lost 4 bases to trimming and J lost 8 bases, with 11 bases between them. In germline, CDR1 is SGHDT, CDR2 YYEEEE. This CDR3 contains 12 residues. Here the CDR3 reads CASSPRGATQYF. The CDR3 bases are TGTGCCAGCAGCCCCAGGGGAGCTACGCAGTATTTT.

The CDR3 coding sequence is TGCGCCAGCAGCTTGGGTAGCGGGAGGACAGATACGCAGTATTTT. This sequence encodes CASSLGSGRTDTQYF. The rearrangement joins TRBV5-1 to TRBJ2-3; 10 nucleotides line up with TRBD2. V lost 0 bases and J lost 3; bases outside the gene matches: 1. Germline V gives CDR1 SGHRS, CDR2 YFSETQ. The CDR3 totals 15 residues.

This chain links TRBV5-4 with TRBJ1-4, with a tentative D call TRBD1 (5 bases). The CDR3 sequence is 18 residues long. Germline CDR1 reads SGHNT; CDR2 reads YYREEE (reference sequence). Trimming left V 4 bases short and J 2 bases short, with 21 bases between. CDR3 coding DNA: TGTGCCAGCAGCCTATTAACAGGACCAATTGCGACTAATGAAAAACTGTTTTTT. It is translated as CASSLLTGPIATNEKLFF.